This section outlines one T cell receptor beta chain sequence together with its context. Its cognate antigen is unknown. This specimen comes from a study of cytomegalovirus exposure and HLA in healthy donors. The primer mix had 60 Vbeta and 13 Jbeta primers. Authors' methods: A later analysis tallied tens of millions of unique TCR beta chains, some 12 million of them shared. Generated by immunoSEQ multiplex PCR, the TCRdb table keeps only in-frame clones and is missing some. The V and J calls and clone size are taken from that table; D and trimming were inferred from the DNA. The table shows about 210,000 clones, with about 77% occurring only once. Trimming stripped 3 bases from V and 8 bases from J, with 17 bases between. The CDR3 is 15 residues long. Germline CDR1 reads SGHRS; CDR2 reads YFSETQ. Findings of the study overall: Previously analyzed data showed that most TCR beta V segments were productive at a frequency of about 90% or about 30%.

V usage is TRBV5-1 and J usage is TRBJ1-4, with a weak D call TRBD1 (5 bases). Sequencing was done on a sample of PBMCs. The source is a boy younger than 18 in good health and CMV-seronegative. CDR3 sequence: CASSSTGGNREKLFF. CDR3 sequence (DNA): TGCGCCAGCAGCTCGACCGGGGGAAATCGCGAAAAACTGTTTTTT.